This entry features one TCR beta chain sequence. Its antigen remains unknown. The entry originates in a study of shared clonotypes between healthy human individuals. Study outcomes and limitations: Against clonotypes common to all four donors, non-shared ones had lower generation probabilities.

The CDR3 length is 16 residues. The germline V gene has CDR1 MNHEY and CDR2 SMNVEV (reference sequence). The V and J ends lost 5 bases and 4 bases respectively, with 21 bases between them. Method: immunoSEQ multiplex PCR; TCRdb's copy keeps in-frame clones and lacks some. The sample gives roughly 2.1 million clones, 90% to 95% of which show up once; around 1.7% is in the top ten. It was CD45RO-negative cells, positively selected for CCR7, that made up naive CD8 cells, with terminally differentiated effector memory CD45RA+ cells excluded. The V gene is TRBV27, the J gene TRBJ2-7; TRBD2 might be the D (6 bases). The sequenced sample was naive CD8+ T cells from PBMCs. This sequence originates from a man between 18 and 29 years old in good health. Some clones in this sample may be carry-over from other donors' samples. The CDR3 region is CASSPMFAGFRYEQYF. The CDR3 region has the DNA TGTGCCAGCAGTCCGATGTTTGCGGGATTCAGGTACGAGCAGTACTTC.